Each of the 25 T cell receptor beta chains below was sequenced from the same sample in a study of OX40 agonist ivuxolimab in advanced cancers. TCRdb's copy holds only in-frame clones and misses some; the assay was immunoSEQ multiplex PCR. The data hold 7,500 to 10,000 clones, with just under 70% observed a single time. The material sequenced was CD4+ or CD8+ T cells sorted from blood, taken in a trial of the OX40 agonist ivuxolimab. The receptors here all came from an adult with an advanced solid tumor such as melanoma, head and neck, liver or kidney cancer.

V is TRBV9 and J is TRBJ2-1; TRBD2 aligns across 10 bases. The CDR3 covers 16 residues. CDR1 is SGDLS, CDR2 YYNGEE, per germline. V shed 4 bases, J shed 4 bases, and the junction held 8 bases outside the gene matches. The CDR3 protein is CASSHNLAGGYNEQFF. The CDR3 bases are TGTGCCAGCAGCCATAATTTAGCGGGGGGTTACAATGAGCAGTTCTTC. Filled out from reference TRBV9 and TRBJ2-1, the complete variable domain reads DSGVTQTPKHLITATGQRVTLRCSPRSGDLSVYWYQQSLDQGLQFLIQYYNGEERAKGNILERFSAQQFPDLHSELNLSSLELGDSALYFCASSHNLAGGYNEQFFGPGTRLTVL.

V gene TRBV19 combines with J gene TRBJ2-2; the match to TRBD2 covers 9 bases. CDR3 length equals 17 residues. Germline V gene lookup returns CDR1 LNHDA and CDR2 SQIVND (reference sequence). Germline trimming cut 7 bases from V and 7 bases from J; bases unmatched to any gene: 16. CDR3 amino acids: CASTTQEALAGNGELFF. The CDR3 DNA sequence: TGTGCCAGTACCACCCAGGAGGCCCTAGCGGGAAACGGGGAGCTGTTTTTT.

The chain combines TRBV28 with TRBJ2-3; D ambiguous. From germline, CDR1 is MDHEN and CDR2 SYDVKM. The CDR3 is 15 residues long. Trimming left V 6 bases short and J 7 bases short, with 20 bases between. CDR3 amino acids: CASRPWGTVHNTQYF. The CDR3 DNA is TGTGCCAGCAGGCCGTGGGGAACAGTTCACAATACGCAGTATTTT.

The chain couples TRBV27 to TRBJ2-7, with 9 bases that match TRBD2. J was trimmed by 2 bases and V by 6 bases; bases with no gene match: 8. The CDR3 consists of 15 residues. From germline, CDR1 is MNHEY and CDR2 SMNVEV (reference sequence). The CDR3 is CASSRLTSGTYEQYF. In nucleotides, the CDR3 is TGTGCCAGCAGCCGATTGACTAGCGGTACCTACGAGCAGTACTTC.

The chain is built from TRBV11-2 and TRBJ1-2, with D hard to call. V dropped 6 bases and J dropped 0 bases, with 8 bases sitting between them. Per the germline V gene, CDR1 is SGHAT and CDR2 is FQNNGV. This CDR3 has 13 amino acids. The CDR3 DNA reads TGTGCCAGCAGGTCCTCCGCTAACTATGGCTACACCTTC. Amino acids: CASRSSANYGYTF.

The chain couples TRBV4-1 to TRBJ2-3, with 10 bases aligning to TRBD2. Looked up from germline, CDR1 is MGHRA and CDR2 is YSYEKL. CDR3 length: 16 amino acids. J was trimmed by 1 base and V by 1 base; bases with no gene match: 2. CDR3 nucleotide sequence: TGCGCCAGCAGCCAAGGCCTAGCGGGGGGCACAGATACGCAGTATTTT. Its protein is CASSQGLAGGTDTQYF.

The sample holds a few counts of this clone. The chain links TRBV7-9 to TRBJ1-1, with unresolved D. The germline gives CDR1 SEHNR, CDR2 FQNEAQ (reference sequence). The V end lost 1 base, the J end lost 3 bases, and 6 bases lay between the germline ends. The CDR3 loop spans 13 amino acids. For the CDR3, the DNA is TGTGCCAGCAGCTTAGTGCTTGACACTGAAGCTTTCTTT. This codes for CASSLVLDTEAFF. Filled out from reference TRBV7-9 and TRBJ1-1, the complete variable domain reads DTGVSQNPRHKITKRGQNVTFRCDPISEHNRLYWYRQTLGQGPEFLTYFQNEAQLEKSRLLSDRFSAERPKGSFSTLEIQRTEQGDSAMYLCASSLVLDTEAFFGQGTRLTVV.

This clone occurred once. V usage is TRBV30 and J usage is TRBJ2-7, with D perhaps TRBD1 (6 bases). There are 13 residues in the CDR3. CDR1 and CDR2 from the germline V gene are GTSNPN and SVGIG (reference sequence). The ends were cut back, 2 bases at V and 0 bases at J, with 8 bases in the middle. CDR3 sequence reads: CAWSRDNSYEQYF. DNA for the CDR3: TGTGCCTGGAGTAGGGACAACTCCTACGAGCAGTACTTC.

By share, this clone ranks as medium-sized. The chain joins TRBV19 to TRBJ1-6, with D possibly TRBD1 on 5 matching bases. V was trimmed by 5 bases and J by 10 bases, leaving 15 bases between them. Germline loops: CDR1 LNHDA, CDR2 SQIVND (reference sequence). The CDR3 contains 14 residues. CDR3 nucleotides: TGTGCCAGTAGTCCTTTGGGGGTAGGCTCACCCCTCCACTTT. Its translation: CASSPLGVGSPLHF.

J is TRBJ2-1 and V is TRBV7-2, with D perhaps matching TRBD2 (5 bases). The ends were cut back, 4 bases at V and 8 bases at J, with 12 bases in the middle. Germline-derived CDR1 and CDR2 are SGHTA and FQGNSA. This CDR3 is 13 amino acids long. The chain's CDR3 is CASSSWTGDEQFF. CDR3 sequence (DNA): TGTGCCAGCAGCTCCTGGACTGGGGATGAGCAGTTCTTC.

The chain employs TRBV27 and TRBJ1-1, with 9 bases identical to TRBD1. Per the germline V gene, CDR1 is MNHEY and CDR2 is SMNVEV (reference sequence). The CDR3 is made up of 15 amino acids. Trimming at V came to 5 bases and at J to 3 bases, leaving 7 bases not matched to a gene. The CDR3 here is CASSPMDRGDTEAFF. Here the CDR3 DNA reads TGTGCCAGCAGTCCCATGGACAGGGGAGACACTGAAGCTTTCTTT.

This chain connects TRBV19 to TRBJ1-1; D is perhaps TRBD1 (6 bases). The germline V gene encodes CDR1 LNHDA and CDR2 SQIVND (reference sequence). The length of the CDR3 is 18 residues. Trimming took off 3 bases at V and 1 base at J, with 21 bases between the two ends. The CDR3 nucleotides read TGTGCCAGTAGTATGTGGCTCCGGGCAGGGGTGCCGAACACTGAAGCTTTCTTT. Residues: CASSMWLRAGVPNTEAFF.

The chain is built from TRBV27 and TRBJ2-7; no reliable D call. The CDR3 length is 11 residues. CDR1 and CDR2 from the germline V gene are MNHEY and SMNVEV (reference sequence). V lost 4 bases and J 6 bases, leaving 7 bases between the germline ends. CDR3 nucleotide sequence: TGTGCCAGCAGTTCCCTCCTCGAGCAGTACTTC. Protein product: CASSSLLEQYF.

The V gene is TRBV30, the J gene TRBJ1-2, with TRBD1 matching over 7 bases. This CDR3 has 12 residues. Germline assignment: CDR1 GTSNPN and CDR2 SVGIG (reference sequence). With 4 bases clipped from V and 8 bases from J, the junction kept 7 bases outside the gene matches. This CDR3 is CAWTRDSGGYTF. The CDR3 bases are TGTGCCTGGACACGGGACAGCGGGGGCTACACCTTC.

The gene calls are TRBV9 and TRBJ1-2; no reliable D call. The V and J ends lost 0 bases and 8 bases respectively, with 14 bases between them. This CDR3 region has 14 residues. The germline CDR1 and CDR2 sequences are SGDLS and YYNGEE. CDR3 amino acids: CASSVGAGEYGYTF. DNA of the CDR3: TGTGCCAGCAGCGTAGGGGCGGGAGAATACGGCTACACCTTC.

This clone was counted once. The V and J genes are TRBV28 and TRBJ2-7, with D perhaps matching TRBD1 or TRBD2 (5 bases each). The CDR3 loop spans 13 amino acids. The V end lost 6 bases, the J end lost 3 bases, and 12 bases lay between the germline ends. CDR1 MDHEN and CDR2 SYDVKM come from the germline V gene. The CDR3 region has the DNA TGTGCCAGCAGAGGGACGGCCTTCTACGAGCAGTACTTC. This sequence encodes CASRGTAFYEQYF. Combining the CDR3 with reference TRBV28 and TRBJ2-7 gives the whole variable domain DVKVTQSSRYLVKRTGEKVFLECVQDMDHENMFWYRQDPGLGLRLIYFSYDVKMKEKGDIPEGYSVSREKKERFSLILESASTNQTSMYLCASRGTAFYEQYFGPGTRLTVT.

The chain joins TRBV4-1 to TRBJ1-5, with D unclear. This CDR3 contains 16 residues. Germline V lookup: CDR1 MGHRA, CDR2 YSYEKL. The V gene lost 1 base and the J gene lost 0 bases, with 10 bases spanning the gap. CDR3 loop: CASSQGEVYSNQPQHF. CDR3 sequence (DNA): TGCGCCAGCAGCCAAGGGGAGGTTTATAGCAATCAGCCCCAGCATTTT.

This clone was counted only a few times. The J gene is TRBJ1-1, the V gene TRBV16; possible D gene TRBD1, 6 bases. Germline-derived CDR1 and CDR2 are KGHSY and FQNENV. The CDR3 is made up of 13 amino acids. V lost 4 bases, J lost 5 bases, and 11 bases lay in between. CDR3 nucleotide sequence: TGTGCCAGCAGCCCGATGAGGGGGACTGAAGCTTTCTTT. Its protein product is CASSPMRGTEAFF.

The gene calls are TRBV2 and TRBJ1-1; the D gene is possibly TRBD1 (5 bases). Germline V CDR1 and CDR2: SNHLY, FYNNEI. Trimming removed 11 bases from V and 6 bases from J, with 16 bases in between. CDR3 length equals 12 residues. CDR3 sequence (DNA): TGTGCCGTGACAGTCGGTGGCGCTGAAGCTTTCTTT. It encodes CAVTVGGAEAFF.

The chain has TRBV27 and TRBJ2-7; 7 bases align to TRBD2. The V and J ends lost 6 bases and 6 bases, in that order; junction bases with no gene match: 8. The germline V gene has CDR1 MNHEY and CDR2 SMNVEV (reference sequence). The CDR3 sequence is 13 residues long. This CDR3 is CASSPGGVGEQYF. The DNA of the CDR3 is TGTGCCAGCAGCCCGGGAGGAGTCGGCGAGCAGTACTTC.

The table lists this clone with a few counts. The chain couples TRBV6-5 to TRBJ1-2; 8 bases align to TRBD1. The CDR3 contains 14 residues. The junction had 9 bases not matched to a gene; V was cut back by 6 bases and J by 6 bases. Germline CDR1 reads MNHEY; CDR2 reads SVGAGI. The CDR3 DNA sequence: TGTGCCAGCAGCAAACAGGGGGGTGGGGATGGCTACACCTTC. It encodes CASSKQGGGDGYTF.

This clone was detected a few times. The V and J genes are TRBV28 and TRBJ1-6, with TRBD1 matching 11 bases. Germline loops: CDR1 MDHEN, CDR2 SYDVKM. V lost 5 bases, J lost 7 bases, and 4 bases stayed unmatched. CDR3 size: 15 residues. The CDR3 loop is CASSRDRGRNSPLHF. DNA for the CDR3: TGTGCCAGCAGTCGGGACAGGGGGAGAAATTCACCCCTCCACTTT.

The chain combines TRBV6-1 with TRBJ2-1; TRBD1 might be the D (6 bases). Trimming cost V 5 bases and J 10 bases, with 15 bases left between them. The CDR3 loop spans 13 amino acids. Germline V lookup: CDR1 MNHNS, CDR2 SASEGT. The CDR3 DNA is TGTGCCAGCAGTTGGACAGACAATGGGGAGCAGTTCTTC. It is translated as CASSWTDNGEQFF.

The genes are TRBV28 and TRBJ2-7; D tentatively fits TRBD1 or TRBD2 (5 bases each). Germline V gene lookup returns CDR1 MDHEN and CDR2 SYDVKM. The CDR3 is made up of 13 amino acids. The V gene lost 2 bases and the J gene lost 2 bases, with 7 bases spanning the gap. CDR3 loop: CASSLGTPYEQYF. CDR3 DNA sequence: TGTGCCAGCAGTTTAGGGACCCCCTACGAGCAGTACTTC.

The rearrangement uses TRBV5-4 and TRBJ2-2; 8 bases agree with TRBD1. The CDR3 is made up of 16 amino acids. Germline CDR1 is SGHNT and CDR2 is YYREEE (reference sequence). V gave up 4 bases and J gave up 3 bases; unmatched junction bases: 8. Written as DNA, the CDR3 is TGTGCCAGCAGCCGCGACAGGGGTTCGGACACCGGGGAGCTGTTTTTT. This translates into CASSRDRGSDTGELFF.